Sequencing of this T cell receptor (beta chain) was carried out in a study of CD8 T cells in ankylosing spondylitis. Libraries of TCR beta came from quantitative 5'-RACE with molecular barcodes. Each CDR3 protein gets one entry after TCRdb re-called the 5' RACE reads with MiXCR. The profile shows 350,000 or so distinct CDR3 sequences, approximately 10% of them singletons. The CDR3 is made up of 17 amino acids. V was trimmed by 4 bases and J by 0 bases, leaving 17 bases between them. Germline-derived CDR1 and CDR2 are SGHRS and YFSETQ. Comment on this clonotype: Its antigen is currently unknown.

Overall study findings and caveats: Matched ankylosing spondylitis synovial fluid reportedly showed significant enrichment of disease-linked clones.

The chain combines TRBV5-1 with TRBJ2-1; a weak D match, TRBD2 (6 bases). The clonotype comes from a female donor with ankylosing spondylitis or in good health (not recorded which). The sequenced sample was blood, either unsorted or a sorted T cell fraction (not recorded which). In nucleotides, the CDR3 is TGCGCCAGCAGCGTACTAGCCGCCTGGAGCTCCTACAATGAGCAGTTCTTC. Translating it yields CASSVLAAWSSYNEQFF.